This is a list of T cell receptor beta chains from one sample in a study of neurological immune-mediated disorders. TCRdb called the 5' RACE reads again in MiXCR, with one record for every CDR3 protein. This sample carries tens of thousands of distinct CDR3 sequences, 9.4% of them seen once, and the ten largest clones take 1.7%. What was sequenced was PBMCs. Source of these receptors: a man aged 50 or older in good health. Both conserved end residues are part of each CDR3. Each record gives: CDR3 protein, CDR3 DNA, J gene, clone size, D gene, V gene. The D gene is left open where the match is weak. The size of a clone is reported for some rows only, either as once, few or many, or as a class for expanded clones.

CDR3 protein: CAISGDRGNTEAFF; CDR3 DNA: TGTGCCATCAGTGGGGACAGGGGGAACACTGAAGCTTTCTTT; J gene: TRBJ1-1; clone size: many; D gene: TRBD1; V gene: TRBV10-3
CDR3 protein: CASSVVTGAAETQYF; CDR3 DNA: TGTGCCAGCAGCGTAGTTACCGGGGCAGCGGAGACCCAGTACTTC; J gene: TRBJ2-5; clone size: many; D gene: .; V gene: TRBV9
CDR3 protein: CSAPSISYNEQFF; CDR3 DNA: TGCAGTGCACCTAGTATCTCCTACAATGAGCAGTTCTTC; J gene: TRBJ2-1; clone size: many; D gene: .; V gene: TRBV20-1
CDR3 protein: CASSSQGDPAYEQYF; CDR3 DNA: TGTGCCAGCAGTTCCCAGGGAGACCCCGCCTACGAGCAGTACTTC; J gene: TRBJ2-7; clone size: many; D gene: .; V gene: TRBV12-3/TRBV12-4
CDR3 protein: CSARDRDRGNTEAFF; CDR3 DNA: TGCAGTGCTAGAGATCGGGACAGGGGGAACACTGAAGCTTTCTTT; J gene: TRBJ1-1; clone size: many; D gene: TRBD1; V gene: TRBV20-1
CDR3 protein: CANSLRWDQTYNEQFF; CDR3 DNA: TGTGCCAACAGCCTCAGGTGGGACCAAACCTACAATGAGCAGTTCTTC; J gene: TRBJ2-1; clone size: few; D gene: .; V gene: TRBV27
CDR3 protein: CASSPGLPRAGANVLTF; CDR3 DNA: TGCGCCAGCAGCCCGGGACTCCCGAGGGCTGGGGCCAACGTCCTGACTTTC; J gene: TRBJ2-6; clone size: many; D gene: .; V gene: TRBV5-1
CDR3 protein: CASSLKGDTEAFF; CDR3 DNA: TGTGCCAGCAGTTTAAAGGGGGACACTGAAGCTTTCTTT; J gene: TRBJ1-1; clone size: many; D gene: .; V gene: TRBV12-3/TRBV12-4
CDR3 protein: CASTRVASGSYEQYF; CDR3 DNA: TGTGCCAGTACCCGGGTGGCTAGCGGATCCTACGAGCAGTACTTC; J gene: TRBJ2-7; clone size: .; D gene: TRBD2; V gene: TRBV19
CDR3 protein: CASRPPIGTGSYNEQFF; CDR3 DNA: TGTGCCAGCAGACCTCCCATAGGGACAGGTTCCTACAATGAGCAGTTCTTC; J gene: TRBJ2-1; clone size: many; D gene: TRBD1; V gene: TRBV25-1